This T cell receptor beta chain was documented in a study of beta chain features in type 1 diabetes. Points from the study as a whole: Shorter TCRB CDR3s, moderately but significantly so, marked every one of the four CD4+ subsets in Type 1 diabetes patients. When VDJ junctions were examined, type 1 diabetes patients showed fewer insertions and more deletions. Within patients, naive, central memory and Treg TCRB repertoires seemed more similar than within healthy donors.

This clone was counted a few times. Its antigen remains unknown. The V gene's germline CDR1 is GTSNPN and CDR2 SVGIG (reference sequence). Trimming took 5 bases from V and 13 from J; bases not matched to a gene: 15. CDR3 size: 14 residues. Each of the sorted populations had a purity greater than 95%. cDNA synthesis used the whole RNA isolate, giving expressed TCRB sequences. TCRdb's table, derived via immunoSEQ multiplex PCR, lists solely in-frame clones and lacks some. There are about 290,000 clones in the sample; around 7.8% occur only once, and roughly 1% lies in the top ten. The sequencing sample was made of central memory CD4+ T cells from blood. V gene TRBV30 combines with J gene TRBJ2-1, with 9 bases fitting TRBD1. The sequence came from a woman aged 18-29 years in good health. The CDR3 loop reads CAWGTGSGSITQFF. The DNA of the CDR3 is TGTGCCTGGGGGACAGGGTCGGGGAGTATAACCCAGTTCTTC.